A selection of T cell receptor beta chains follows, all from one sample in a study of blood T cell repertoires in COVID-19. TCRdb keeps only in-frame clones here, not all; method: immunoSEQ multiplex PCR. The sample contains roughly 130,000 clones, more than 70% of which appear only once. The sequenced sample consisted of PBMCs or T cells enriched from blood (not recorded which). Every receptor here comes from a middle-aged man with acute COVID-19. CDR3s include the opening cysteine and the closing phenylalanine or tryptophan. D genes are given only for firm matches. Only some rows state a clone size, as once, few, many or a class for expanded clones.

clone_size | d_call | j_call | v_call | cdr3_aa | cdr3_nt
few | TRBD2 | TRBJ2-5 | TRBV6-2/TRBV6-3 | CASSYSGTSSETQYF | TGTGCCAGCAGTTACTCCGGGACTAGTTCGGAGACCCAGTACTTC
NA | NA | TRBJ1-1 | TRBV5-1 | CASSLEGVMNTEAFF | TGCGCCAGCAGCTTGGAAGGGGTCATGAACACTGAAGCTTTCTTT
NA | NA | TRBJ1-3 | TRBV29-1 | CSVSGGGNTIYF | TGCAGCGTATCCGGGGGGGGAAACACCATATATTTT
NA | TRBD1 | TRBJ2-5 | TRBV7-7 | CASSRLRQGGETQYF | TGTGCCAGCAGCCGGCTAAGACAGGGCGGAGAGACCCAGTACTTC
NA | NA | TRBJ1-6 | TRBV2 | CASSPPGSYNSPLHF | TGTGCCAGCAGTCCCCCGGGCTCCTATAATTCACCCCTCCACTTT
NA | TRBD1 | TRBJ1-2 | TRBV4-3 | CASSQDGTVPKGYTF | TGCGCCAGCAGCCAAGATGGGACAGTCCCGAAAGGCTACACCTTC
NA | TRBD2 | TRBJ2-2 | TRBV5-4 | CASSSGLAGGRTGELFF | TGTGCCAGCAGCTCCGGACTAGCGGGAGGGCGCACCGGGGAGCTGTTTTTT
NA | NA | TRBJ2-5 | TRBV5-1 | CASSQSQETQYF | TGCGCCAGCAGCCAATCCCAAGAGACCCAGTACTTC
few | TRBD1 | TRBJ2-7 | TRBV5-1 | CASSIGTGDYEQYF | TGCGCCAGCAGTATCGGGACAGGGGACTACGAGCAGTACTTC
NA | NA | TRBJ1-1 | TRBV28 | CASSPPGRVTEAFF | TGTGCCAGCAGTCCCCCGGGGAGGGTTACTGAAGCTTTCTTT
NA | NA | TRBJ1-5 | TRBV19 | CASSPGENSNQPQHF | TGTGCCAGTAGCCCGGGGGAGAATAGCAATCAGCCCCAGCATTTT
NA | NA | TRBJ1-2 | TRBV28 | CASATLRGSNYGYTF | TGTGCCAGCGCTACTCTCCGGGGGTCTAACTATGGCTACACCTTC
NA | TRBD1 | TRBJ1-2 | TRBV6-2/TRBV6-3 | CASSYSGTEYYGYTF | TGTGCCAGCAGTTACTCTGGGACAGAATACTATGGCTACACCTTC
NA | NA | TRBJ2-5 | TRBV3-1/TRBV3-2 | CASSQEGGVLETQYF | TGTGCCAGCAGCCAAGAAGGAGGGGTCCTCGAGACCCAGTACTTC
once | TRBD2 | TRBJ2-5 | TRBV7-6 | CASSLGAGVSQETQYF | TGTGCCAGCAGCTTAGGAGCGGGGGTTTCACAAGAGACCCAGTACTTC
NA | NA | TRBJ1-1 | TRBV29-1 | CSVIQGPEAFF | TGCAGCGTTATCCAGGGGCCTGAAGCTTTCTTT
NA | NA | TRBJ2-1 | TRBV3-1/TRBV3-2 | CASSQEVGRTEQFF | TGTGCCAGCAGCCAAGAGGTAGGGAGGACTGAGCAGTTCTTC
NA | NA | TRBJ2-6 | TRBV27 | CASSLALGQGANVLTF | TGTGCCAGCAGTTTAGCCCTGGGACAAGGAGCCAACGTCCTGACTTTC
few | NA | TRBJ2-6 | TRBV29-1 | CSATVSGANVLTF | TGCAGCGCCACAGTATCTGGGGCCAACGTCCTGACTTTC
NA | NA | TRBJ2-3 | TRBV5-6 | CASSLASTDTQYF | TGTGCCAGCAGCTTGGCTAGCACAGATACGCAGTATTTT
NA | TRBD1 | TRBJ1-3 | TRBV28 | CAAGTGASGNTIYF | TGTGCCGCCGGGACAGGGGCCTCTGGAAACACCATATATTTT
NA | NA | TRBJ1-6 | TRBV5-1 | CASSLSGPYNSPLHF | TGCGCCAGCAGCTTAAGCGGGCCCTATAATTCACCCCTCCACTTT
NA | NA | TRBJ1-4 | TRBV19 | CASSIAGRANEKLFF | TGTGCCAGTAGTATAGCGGGGAGAGCTAATGAAAAACTGTTTTTT
NA | NA | TRBJ1-2 | TRBV19 | CASKSQGLSYGYTF | TGTGCCAGCAAGTCCCAGGGCCTGTCCTATGGCTACACCTTC
once | NA | TRBJ2-3 | TRBV10-3 | CAISEASGDTQYF | TGTGCCATCAGTGAGGCCTCGGGGGATACGCAGTATTTT
NA | TRBD1 | TRBJ1-2 | TRBV5-5 | CASSLGDRNSRGYTF | TGTGCCAGCAGCTTGGGGGACAGGAACAGTCGTGGCTACACCTTC
NA | NA | TRBJ1-5 | TRBV9 | CAMHGQNIRPQHF | TGTGCCATGCACGGACAGAACATTCGGCCCCAGCATTTT